The sequence of this T cell receptor beta chain was determined in a study of vaccination and CD4 T cells after COVID-19. On this clonotype: Its antigen is currently unknown.

Germline V gene sequence: CDR1 SGHTA, CDR2 FQGNSA. V shed 1 base and J 7 bases; nucleotides not matched to a gene: 9. This CDR3 has 15 residues. Regarding treatment: 10-day PBMC culture with coronavirus spike peptide pools or control peptides (ViraFEST assay). At the Johns Hopkins FTIC core, DNA taken from cultured CD4+ T cells was sequenced by way of the Oncomine TCR Beta short-read assay. Genomic DNA from cultured CD4+ T cells was extracted. TCRdb called the PCR reads again in MiXCR, with one record for every CDR3 protein. This repertoire shows about 17,000 distinct CDR3 sequences, roughly 62% found once; its top ten account for around 5.2%.

Sequencing was performed on CD4+ T cells from blood, cultured in vitro, taken after SARS-CoV-2 vaccination. V is TRBV7-2 and J is TRBJ2-7; 8 nucleotides align to TRBD1. The receptor was derived from a human donor who had recovered from COVID-19. In DNA, the CDR3 is TGTGCCAGCAGCTTAGTCGTCGGACAGGGTAGAGAGCAGTACTTC. Protein: CASSLVVGQGREQYF.